This T cell receptor beta chain derives from a study of control samples from healthy donors and cancer patients. J gave up 2 bases and V 2 bases, and 5 bases lay outside the gene matches. CDR1 is SEHNR, CDR2 FQNEAQ, per germline (reference sequence). This CDR3 has 16 residues. TCRdb's copy holds only in-frame clones and misses some; the assay was immunoSEQ multiplex PCR. The sample has roughly 140,000 clones; 85% to 95% are singletons. The V call is TRBV7-9, the J call TRBJ2-3, with TRBD2 identical over 9 bases. This clonotype originated in a man in his fifties in good health. The sequenced sample consisted of blood. CDR3 in amino acids: CASSLRAGGPTDTQYF. The CDR3 DNA reads TGTGCCAGCAGCTTACGAGCGGGAGGCCCCACAGATACGCAGTATTTT.